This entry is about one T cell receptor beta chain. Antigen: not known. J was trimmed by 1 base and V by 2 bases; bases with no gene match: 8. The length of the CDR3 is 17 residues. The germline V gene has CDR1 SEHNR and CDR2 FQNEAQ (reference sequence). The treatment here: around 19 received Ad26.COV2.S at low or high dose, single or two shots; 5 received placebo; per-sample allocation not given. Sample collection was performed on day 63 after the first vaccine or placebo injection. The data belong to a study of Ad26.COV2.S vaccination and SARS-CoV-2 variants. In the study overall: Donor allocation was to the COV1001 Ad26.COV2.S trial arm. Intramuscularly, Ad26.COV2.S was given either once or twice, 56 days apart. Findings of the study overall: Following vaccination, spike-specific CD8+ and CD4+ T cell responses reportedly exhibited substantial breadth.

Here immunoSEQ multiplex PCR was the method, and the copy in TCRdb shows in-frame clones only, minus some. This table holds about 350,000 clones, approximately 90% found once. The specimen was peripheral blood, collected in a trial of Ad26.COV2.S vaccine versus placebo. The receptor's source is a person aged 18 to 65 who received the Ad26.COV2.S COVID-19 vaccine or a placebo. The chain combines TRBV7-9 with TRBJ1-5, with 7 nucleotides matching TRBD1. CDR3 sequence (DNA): TGTGCCAGCAGCTTAAGGAGACAGGGCGGGAGCAATCAGCCCCAGCATTTT. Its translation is CASSLRRQGGSNQPQHF. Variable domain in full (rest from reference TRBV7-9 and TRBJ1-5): DTGVSQNPRHKITKRGQNVTFRCDPISEHNRLYWYRQTLGQGPEFLTYFQNEAQLEKSRLLSDRFSAERPKGSFSTLEIQRTEQGDSAMYLCASSLRRQGGSNQPQHFGDGTRLSIL.